This T cell receptor beta chain was recorded in a study of T cell repertoires in cytomegalovirus infection. Study overall: Recently identified HLA-C-restricted CMV epitopes were among the peptides used.

TCRdb re-analysed the reads in MiXCR, keeping a single row per CDR3 protein. The sample has some 940,000 distinct CDR3 sequences, more than 25% seen once. Findings of the study overall: The ex vivo response showed dominance by HLA-C-restricted CMV-specific TCR beta clonotypes.

With respect to this clonotype: What it recognizes is unknown.

Trimming took off 8 bases at V and 6 bases at J, with 20 bases between the two ends. This CDR3 region has 15 residues. The rearrangement links TRBV12-3 or TRBV12-4 to TRBJ1-3, with D possibly matching TRBD1 (5 bases). The clonotype was recovered from a human donor in good health (CMV status not recorded). Some clones in this sample may be carry-over from other donors' samples. The sequences come from cultured CD8+ T cells from PBMCs, collected from culture after CMV antigen stimulation. The CDR3 bases are TGTGCCAGCTCGCCCTTTGGGCAGGGAAAAAACACCATATATTTT. Protein: CASSPFGQGKNTIYF.